The rows below give T cell receptor beta chains drawn from one sample of a study of control samples from healthy donors and cancer patients. Produced via immunoSEQ multiplex PCR; TCRdb's table is partial and in-frame only. The sample shows 110,000 or so clones, approximately 90% of them seen only once. Input material: blood. These receptors were obtained from a man aged 25 to 40 in good health. Both conserved end residues are part of each CDR3. A D gene is named only where the DNA matches it firmly. Size is stated for part of the rows, as once, few or many counts, or as a class when the clone is expanded.

>TRBJ1-1|.|.|TRBV5-1
TGCGCCAGCAGCCCGACGGCAGGGGCGGACACTGAAGCTTTCTTT
CASSPTAGADTEAFF
>TRBJ2-3|.|.|TRBV4-2
TGTGCCAGCACCCCCCCTAGCACAGATACGCAGTATTTT
CASTPPSTDTQYF
>TRBJ2-7|.|TRBD1|TRBV5-1
TGCGCCAGCACCTTGGGGACAGGGGGCTTCTACGAGCAGTACTTC
CASTLGTGGFYEQYF
>TRBJ2-1|.|.|TRBV5-1
TGCGCCAGCAGCTTGCTTGGGGGCTCTTCCTACAATGAGCAGTTCTTC
CASSLLGGSSYNEQFF
>TRBJ2-1|.|TRBD2|TRBV11-2
TGTGCCAGCAGCTTAGCCCCTAGCGGGGTGCTCGAGCAGTTCTTC
CASSLAPSGVLEQFF
>TRBJ2-1|few|TRBD1|TRBV19
TGTGCCAGTAGTGACAGGCTCAGGGGGCAGGCCCGCAATGAGCAGTTCTTC
CASSDRLRGQARNEQFF
>TRBJ1-2|.|.|TRBV3-1/TRBV3-2
TGTGCCAGCAGCCAAGCGGCGGGAGGAGTAAATGGCTACACCTTC
CASSQAAGGVNGYTF
>TRBJ1-2|.|.|TRBV6-5
TGTGCCAGCATGGCCCGAATGGGGGAGGGCTATGGCTACACCTTC
CASMARMGEGYGYTF
>TRBJ2-5|.|TRBD1|TRBV5-4
TGTGCCAGCAGCACACCGACAGGGTACCAAGAGACCCAGTACTTC
CASSTPTGYQETQYF
>TRBJ2-3|.|TRBD2|TRBV6-5
TGTGCCAGTAATAGCGGGGGGGTGGGAGATACGCAGTATTTT
CASNSGGVGDTQYF
>TRBJ1-6|few|.|TRBV2
TGTGCCAGCAGTGAAGAAAGGCCAGACAATAATTCACCCCTCCACTTT
CASSEERPDNNSPLHF
>TRBJ2-5|.|TRBD1|TRBV6-5
TGTGCCAGCACGGGACAGTTCCAAGAGACCCAGTACTTC
CASTGQFQETQYF
>TRBJ1-2|.|.|TRBV28
TGTGCCAGCAGCCGGGGGGGCTCGGACTATGGCTACACCTTC
CASSRGGSDYGYTF
>TRBJ2-3|.|TRBD1|TRBV2
TGTGCCAGCAGCCGGGACAGAGGGACAGATACGCAGTATTTT
CASSRDRGTDTQYF
>TRBJ1-4|once|TRBD1|TRBV7-2
TGTGCCAGCAGCCGGACAGGTTTAAATGAAAAACTGTTTTTT
CASSRTGLNEKLFF
>TRBJ1-1|.|.|TRBV15
TGTGCCACCAGCACCGGAGTCACAGGGAGCGCTGAAGCTTTCTTT
CATSTGVTGSAEAFF
>TRBJ1-2|.|.|TRBV2
TGTGCCAGCAGTGAAGAGAGAAACTATGGCTACACCTTC
CASSEERNYGYTF
>TRBJ1-1|.|TRBD1|TRBV19
TGTGCCAGTAGTATAGATGGACAGGGGTGGGCTGAAGCTTTCTTT
CASSIDGQGWAEAFF
>TRBJ2-3|once|TRBD2|TRBV11-3
TGTGCCAGCAGCTTGATAGCGGGGGGGAGCACAGATACGCAGTATTTT
CASSLIAGGSTDTQYF
>TRBJ1-2|.|TRBD1|TRBV2
TGTGCCAGCAGTGAAGCCGGGACAGGGTGGGGCGGCTACACCTTC
CASSEAGTGWGGYTF
>TRBJ1-2|.|.|TRBV10-2
TGCGCCAGCAGTGACGGGGGGACCCTAGGCTACACCTTC
CASSDGGTLGYTF
>TRBJ1-5|.|.|TRBV27
TGTGCCAGCAGTCGTGACTTTGGTGGCAATCAGCCCCAGCATTTT
CASSRDFGGNQPQHF
>TRBJ1-2|.|.|TRBV24-1
TGTGCCACCAGTGGACCGGGAAACTATGGCTACACCTTC
CATSGPGNYGYTF
>TRBJ1-6|.|.|TRBV11-3
TGTGCCAGCAGCTTGAAGGGGACCTCACCCCTCCACTTT
CASSLKGTSPLHF
>TRBJ2-1|.|TRBD1|TRBV9
TGTGCCAGCAGCGTAGGGGGACAGCAACCGAGCAATGAGCAGTTCTTC
CASSVGGQQPSNEQFF
>TRBJ2-7|.|.|TRBV3-1/TRBV3-2
TGTGCCAGCAGCCAAGTGCGGTACCACGAGCAGTACTTC
CASSQVRYHEQYF
>TRBJ1-6|.|TRBD1|TRBV27
TGTGCCAGCAGTCCTTATTACGACAGGGGAGATTCACCCCTCCACTTT
CASSPYYDRGDSPLHF
>TRBJ2-1|.|.|TRBV11-3
TGTGCCAGCAGCTTAGCCACAGGGATGGGTGAGCAGTTCTTC
CASSLATGMGEQFF
>TRBJ2-2|.|.|TRBV24-1
TGTGCCACCAGGGGGACGAACACCGGGGAGCTGTTTTTT
CATRGTNTGELFF
>TRBJ2-1|once|TRBD1|TRBV2
TGTGCCAGCGACGGACAGGGTAACGGTGAGCAGTTCTTC
CASDGQGNGEQFF
>TRBJ1-3|few|.|TRBV24-1
TGTGCCACCAGTGACTCCCAGGGATTCTCTGGAAACACCATATATTTT
CATSDSQGFSGNTIYF
>TRBJ1-3|.|.|TRBV15
TGTGCCACCAGCAGAGATTACCCGAGCTCTGGAAACACCATATATTTT
CATSRDYPSSGNTIYF
>TRBJ2-7|.|.|TRBV25-1
TGTGCCACCCGAGGGACGGGTACGGAGCAGTACTTC
CATRGTGTEQYF
>TRBJ1-5|.|TRBD1|TRBV19
TGTGCCAGTGACCCGGACAGGGAACATAGCAATCAGCCCCAGCATTTT
CASDPDREHSNQPQHF
>TRBJ1-3|.|.|TRBV5-4
TGTGCCAGCAGCCTCGATGGGTACAGCACCTTCTCTGGAAACACCATATATTTT
CASSLDGYSTFSGNTIYF
>TRBJ2-5|.|TRBD2|TRBV7-6
TGTGCCAGCAGCATAGCGGGGCAAGAGACCCAGTACTTC
CASSIAGQETQYF
>TRBJ1-1|.|.|TRBV5-1
TGCGCCAGCAGCTTGCGGGGCCAGAACACTGAAGCTTTCTTT
CASSLRGQNTEAFF
>TRBJ1-1|.|.|TRBV29-1
TGCAGCGTTGACCCCGGGCTTTTCACTGAAGCTTTCTTT
CSVDPGLFTEAFF
>TRBJ2-1|.|.|TRBV3-1/TRBV3-2
TGTGCCAGCAGCTTTACAGGGTACAATGAGCAGTTCTTC
CASSFTGYNEQFF
>TRBJ1-1|.|.|TRBV19
TGTGCCAGTAGTTCAGGACACAAGGAAGCTTTCTTT
CASSSGHKEAFF
>TRBJ2-3|.|TRBD2|TRBV5-1
TGCGCCAGCAGCTTAGAGAGAACGGGAGGGGATACGCAGTATTTT
CASSLERTGGDTQYF
>TRBJ1-1|.|.|TRBV4-1
TGCGCCAGCAGCCAAGGGAGGGGGGCTCAAGACACTGAAGCTTTCTTT
CASSQGRGAQDTEAFF
>TRBJ2-1|.|.|TRBV11-3
TGTGCCAGCAGCCCCCAGGGTCAATCCTACAATGAGCAGTTCTTC
CASSPQGQSYNEQFF
>TRBJ1-5|few|.|TRBV4-2
TGTGCCAGCAGCCAAGTGGGGCGGGGGAGCACAAATCAGCCCCAGCATTTT
CASSQVGRGSTNQPQHF
>TRBJ1-2|.|.|TRBV24-1
TGTGCCACCAGTGAACCGTTCTATGGCTACACCTTC
CATSEPFYGYTF
>TRBJ1-5|.|.|TRBV19
TGTGCCAGTAGTATATCTGGCAATCAGCCCCAGCATTTT
CASSISGNQPQHF
>TRBJ2-7|.|.|TRBV10-1
TGCGCCAGCAGTGGCCGGGGATGGGACTACGAGCAGTACTTC
CASSGRGWDYEQYF